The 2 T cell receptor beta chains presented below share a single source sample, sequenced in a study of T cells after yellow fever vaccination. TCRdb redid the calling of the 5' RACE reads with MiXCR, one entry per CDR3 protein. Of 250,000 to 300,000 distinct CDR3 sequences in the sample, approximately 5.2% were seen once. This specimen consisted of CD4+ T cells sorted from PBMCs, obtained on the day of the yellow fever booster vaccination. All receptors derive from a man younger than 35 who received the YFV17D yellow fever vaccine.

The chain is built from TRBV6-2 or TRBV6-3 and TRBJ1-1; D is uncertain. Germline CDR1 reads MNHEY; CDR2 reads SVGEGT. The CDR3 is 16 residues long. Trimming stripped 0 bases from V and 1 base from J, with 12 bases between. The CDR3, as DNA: TGTGCCAGCAGTTACTCGAAATGGACGGAGAACACTGAAGCTTTCTTT. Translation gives CASSYSKWTENTEAFF.

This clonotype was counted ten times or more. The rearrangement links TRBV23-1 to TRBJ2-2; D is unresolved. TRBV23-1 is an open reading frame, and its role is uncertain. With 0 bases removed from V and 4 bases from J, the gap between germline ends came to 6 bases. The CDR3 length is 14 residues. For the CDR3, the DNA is TGCGCCAGCAGTCAATCGAAACTCACCGGGGAGCTGTTTTTT. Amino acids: CASSQSKLTGELFF.